Listed below are T cell receptor beta chains from one sample, sequenced in a study of T cell responses to AZD1222 COVID-19 vaccine. Method: immunoSEQ multiplex PCR; TCRdb's copy keeps in-frame clones and lacks some. The data show about 160,000 clones, 92% seen once. The sample was peripheral blood, taken 28 days after the second AZD1222 dose. Every receptor here comes from an adult who received the AZD1222 COVID-19 vaccine. Each CDR3 is given with its conserved first and last residue. A D gene is named only where the DNA matches it firmly. A row's size may be missing; if present it is once, few, many or a size class.

- | - | TRBJ1-5 | TRBV3-1/TRBV3-2 | TGTGCCAGCAGCCAAGGACCAGGGAGGCCCCAGCATTTT | CASSQGPGRPQHF
- | - | TRBJ1-2 | TRBV4-1 | TGCGCCAGCAGCCAAGGGAGGGGATCCAACTATGGCTACACCTTC | CASSQGRGSNYGYTF
- | - | TRBJ2-3 | TRBV5-1 | TGCGCCAGCAGCTTAATCAAGGGGCTGCCGGAATCAGATACGCAGTATTTT | CASSLIKGLPESDTQYF
TRBD1 | - | TRBJ1-3 | TRBV6-5 | TGTGCCAGCAGACGGGACAGCTCCTCTGGAAACACCATATATTTT | CASRRDSSSGNTIYF
TRBD1 | - | TRBJ2-5 | TRBV6-5 | TGTGCCAGCCAGGGACAGATTAACCAAGAGACCCAGTACTTC | CASQGQINQETQYF
- | - | TRBJ2-1 | TRBV18 | TGTGCCAGCTCACCAACAGGGTTCAATGAGCAGTTCTTC | CASSPTGFNEQFF
- | - | TRBJ1-2 | TRBV27 | TGTGCCAGCAGTTCGGACGGTGTGGTGGAGGGCTACACCTTC | CASSSDGVVEGYTF
TRBD2 | - | TRBJ2-5 | TRBV5-1 | TGCGCCAGCAGCTTGGCGCGGGGGGCCACCTTGGAGACCCAGTACTTC | CASSLARGATLETQYF
- | - | TRBJ1-1 | TRBV24-1 | TGTGCCACCACCGGACAGTCCAACATGAACACTGAAGCTTTCTTT | CATTGQSNMNTEAFF
- | - | TRBJ1-1 | TRBV7-9 | TGTGCCAGCAGCTTAGCGGGGACTGAAGCTTTCTTT | CASSLAGTEAFF
TRBD1 | - | TRBJ1-1 | TRBV2 | TGTGCCAGCAGTGGCATGGACAGGGGAGGTATGAACACTGAAGCTTTCTTT | CASSGMDRGGMNTEAFF
TRBD1 | few | TRBJ1-2 | TRBV6-6 | TGTGCCAGCAGTTACGGGGGGACAGCTCATGGCTACACCTTC | CASSYGGTAHGYTF
- | - | TRBJ1-1 | TRBV15 | TGTGCCACCAGCAGAGATGAACCGACCTATTTGAACACTGAAGCTTTCTTT | CATSRDEPTYLNTEAFF
TRBD1 | - | TRBJ1-5 | TRBV6-1 | TGTGCCAGCAGTGAAACGAGGACAGGGGCTTTACGGCCCCAGCATTTT | CASSETRTGALRPQHF
TRBD1 | - | TRBJ1-2 | TRBV7-8 | TGTGCCAGCAGCCAAGGGGGCGGCCACCGGGGCTACACCTTC | CASSQGGGHRGYTF
TRBD2 | - | TRBJ2-1 | TRBV7-9 | TGTGCCAGCAGCTCTCCGGGGCGGGGGAGCTCCTACAATGAGCAGTTCTTC | CASSSPGRGSSYNEQFF
TRBD2 | - | TRBJ2-3 | TRBV6-5 | TGTGCCAGCATGGGACTAGCGGGGGGCACAGATACGCAGTATTTT | CASMGLAGGTDTQYF